This TCR beta chain originates from a study of long-term antiretroviral therapy in people with HIV. This was the immunoSEQ v3.0 assay at survey level. Repertoires were generated with immunoSEQ multiplex PCR, while TCRdb's copy carries only in-frame clones and drops some. The sample contains tens of thousands of clones, 84% of which appear only once. The TCR originated in a man in his late teens or twenties with HIV. This sample comprised unsorted PBMCs, obtained 0.1 years before starting antiretroviral therapy.

This chain's CDR3 is CASSFAGVSTDTQYF. CDR3 DNA: TGTGCCAGCAGCTTCGCGGGCGTCAGCACAGATACGCAGTATTTT. The chain employs TRBV5-5 and TRBJ2-3; tentatively, D is TRBD2 (5 bases). The germline V gene has CDR1 SGHKS and CDR2 YYEKEE (reference sequence). V gave up 2 bases and J gave up 0 bases, with 10 bases separating them. CDR3 length: 15 residues.